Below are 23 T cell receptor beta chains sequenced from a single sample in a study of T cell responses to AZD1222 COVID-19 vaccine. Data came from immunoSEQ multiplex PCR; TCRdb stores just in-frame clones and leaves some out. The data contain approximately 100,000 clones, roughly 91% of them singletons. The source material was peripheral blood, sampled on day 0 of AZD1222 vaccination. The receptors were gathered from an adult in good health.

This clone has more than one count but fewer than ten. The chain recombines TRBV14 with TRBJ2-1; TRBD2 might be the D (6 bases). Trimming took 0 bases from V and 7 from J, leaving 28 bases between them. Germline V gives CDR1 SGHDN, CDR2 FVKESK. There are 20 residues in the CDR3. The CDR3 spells CASSQEGVAWDSFPGNEQFF. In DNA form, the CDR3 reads TGTGCCAGCAGCCAAGAAGGGGTCGCTTGGGACTCCTTCCCGGGAAATGAGCAGTTCTTC.

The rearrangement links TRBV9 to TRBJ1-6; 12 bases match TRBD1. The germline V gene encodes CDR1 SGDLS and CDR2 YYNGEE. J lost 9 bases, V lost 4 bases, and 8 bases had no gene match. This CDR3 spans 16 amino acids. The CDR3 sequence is CASSLPGQGAFSPLHF. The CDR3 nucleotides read TGTGCCAGCAGCCTTCCGGGACAGGGGGCTTTTTCACCCCTCCACTTT.

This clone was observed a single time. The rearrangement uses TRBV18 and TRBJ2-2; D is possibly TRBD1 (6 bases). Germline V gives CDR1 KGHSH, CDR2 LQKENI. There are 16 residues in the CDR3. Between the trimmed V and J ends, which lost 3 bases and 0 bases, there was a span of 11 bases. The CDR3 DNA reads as TGTGCCAGCTCACCGCCAGGGGCGTCGAACACCGGGGAGCTGTTTTTT. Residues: CASSPPGASNTGELFF.

CDR3 sequence (DNA): TGCGCCAGCAGCTCCTTAGCGGGGATGGCAGATACGCAGTATTTT. This sequence encodes CASSSLAGMADTQYF. The J gene is TRBJ2-3, the V gene TRBV5-1; the match to TRBD2 covers 8 bases. This CDR3 contains 15 residues. V lost 3 bases to trimming and J lost 4 bases; unmatched junction nucleotides: 7. CDR1 is SGHRS, CDR2 YFSETQ, per germline.

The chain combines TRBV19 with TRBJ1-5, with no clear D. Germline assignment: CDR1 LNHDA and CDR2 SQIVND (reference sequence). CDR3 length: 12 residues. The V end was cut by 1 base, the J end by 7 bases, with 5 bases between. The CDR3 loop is CASSIVGQPQHF. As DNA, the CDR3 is TGTGCCAGTAGTATAGTGGGGCAGCCCCAGCATTTT.

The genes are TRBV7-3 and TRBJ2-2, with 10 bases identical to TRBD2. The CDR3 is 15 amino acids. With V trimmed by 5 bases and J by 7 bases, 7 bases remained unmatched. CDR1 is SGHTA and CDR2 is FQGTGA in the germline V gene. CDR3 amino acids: CASSLGLALGGELFF. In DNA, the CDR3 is TGTGCCAGCAGCCTGGGACTAGCGCTGGGCGGGGAGCTGTTTTTT.

CDR3 protein: CASRSLRSSEAFF. CDR3 sequence (DNA): TGCGCAAGCCGGTCTCTCCGGTCTTCTGAAGCTTTCTTT. The V and J genes are TRBV4-1 and TRBJ1-1, with D unresolved. The CDR3 extends over 13 amino acids. The germline V gene encodes CDR1 MGHRA and CDR2 YSYEKL.

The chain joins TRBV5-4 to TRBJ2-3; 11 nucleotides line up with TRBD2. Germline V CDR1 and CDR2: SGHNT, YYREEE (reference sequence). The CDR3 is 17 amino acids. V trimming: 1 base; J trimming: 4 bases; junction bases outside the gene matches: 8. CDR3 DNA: TGTGCCAGCAGCTTGCAGTTTAGCGGGGGGGCGGCAGATACGCAGTATTTT. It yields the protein CASSLQFSGGAADTQYF.

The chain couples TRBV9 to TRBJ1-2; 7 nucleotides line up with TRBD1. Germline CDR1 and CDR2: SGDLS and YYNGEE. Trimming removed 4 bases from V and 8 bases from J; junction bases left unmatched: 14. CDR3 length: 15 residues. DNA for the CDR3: TGTGCCAGCAGCCCTTCCTCTGGACAGGTAATCGGCTACACCTTC. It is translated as CASSPSSGQVIGYTF.

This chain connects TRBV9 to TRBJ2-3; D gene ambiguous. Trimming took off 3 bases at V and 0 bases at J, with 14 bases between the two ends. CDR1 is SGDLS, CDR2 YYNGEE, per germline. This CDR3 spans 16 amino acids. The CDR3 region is CASSAIGDQSTDTQYF. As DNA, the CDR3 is TGTGCCAGCAGCGCCATCGGCGACCAGAGCACAGATACGCAGTATTTT.

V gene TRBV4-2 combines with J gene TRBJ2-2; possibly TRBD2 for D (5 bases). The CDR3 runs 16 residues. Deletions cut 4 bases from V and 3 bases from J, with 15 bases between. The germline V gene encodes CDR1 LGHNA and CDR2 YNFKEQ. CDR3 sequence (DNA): TGTGCCAGCAGCCCCTACTTCTCCGGGGACACCGGGGAGCTGTTTTTT. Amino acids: CASSPYFSGDTGELFF.

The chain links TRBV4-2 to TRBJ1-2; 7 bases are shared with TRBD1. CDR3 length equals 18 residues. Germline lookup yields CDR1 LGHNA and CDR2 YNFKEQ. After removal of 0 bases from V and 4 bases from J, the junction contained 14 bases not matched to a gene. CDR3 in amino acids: CASSQEGVDPGGIYGYTF. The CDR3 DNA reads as TGTGCCAGCAGCCAAGAAGGTGTGGACCCAGGGGGGATCTATGGCTACACCTTC.

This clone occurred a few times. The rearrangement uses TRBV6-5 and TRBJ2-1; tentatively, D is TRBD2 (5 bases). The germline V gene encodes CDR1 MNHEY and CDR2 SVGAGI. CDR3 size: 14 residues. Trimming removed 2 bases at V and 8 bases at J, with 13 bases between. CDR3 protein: CASSYSLANDEQFF. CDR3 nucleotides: TGTGCCAGCAGTTACAGCCTAGCCAACGATGAGCAGTTCTTC.

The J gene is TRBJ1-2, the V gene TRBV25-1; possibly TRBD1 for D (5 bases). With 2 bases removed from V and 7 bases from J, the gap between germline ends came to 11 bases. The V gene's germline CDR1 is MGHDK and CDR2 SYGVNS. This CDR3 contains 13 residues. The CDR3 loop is CASSEVGASGYTF. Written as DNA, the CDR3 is TGTGCCAGCAGTGAAGTAGGGGCGAGTGGCTACACCTTC.

CDR3 region: CASSTGPSQGAGELFF. CDR3 DNA sequence: TGCGCCAGCAGCACAGGGCCAAGTCAGGGGGCCGGGGAGCTGTTTTTT. The rearrangement joins TRBV4-3 to TRBJ2-2; 7 bases line up with TRBD1. Germline V gives CDR1 LGHNA, CDR2 YSLEER. The CDR3 runs to 16 residues. V lost 5 bases, J lost 6 bases, and 12 bases stayed unmatched.

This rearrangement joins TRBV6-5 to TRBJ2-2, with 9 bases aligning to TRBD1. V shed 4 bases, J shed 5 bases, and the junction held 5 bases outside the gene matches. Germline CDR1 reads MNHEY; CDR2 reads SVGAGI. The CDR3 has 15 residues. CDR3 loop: CASSSRTGDTGELFF. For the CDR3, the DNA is TGTGCCAGCAGTTCCAGGACAGGGGATACCGGGGAGCTGTTTTTT.

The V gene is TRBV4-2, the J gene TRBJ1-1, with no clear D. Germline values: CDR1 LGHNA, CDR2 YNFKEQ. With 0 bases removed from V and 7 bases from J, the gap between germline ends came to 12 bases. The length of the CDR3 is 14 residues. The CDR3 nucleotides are TGTGCCAGCAGCCAAGATTGGCAGTTTGATGAAGCTTTCTTT. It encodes CASSQDWQFDEAFF.

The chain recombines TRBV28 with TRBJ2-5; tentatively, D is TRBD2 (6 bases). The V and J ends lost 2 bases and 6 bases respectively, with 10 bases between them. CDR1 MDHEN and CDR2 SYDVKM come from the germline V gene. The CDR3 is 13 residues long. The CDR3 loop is CASSLGTLKTQYF. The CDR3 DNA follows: TGTGCCAGCAGTTTAGGGACTTTAAAGACCCAGTACTTC.

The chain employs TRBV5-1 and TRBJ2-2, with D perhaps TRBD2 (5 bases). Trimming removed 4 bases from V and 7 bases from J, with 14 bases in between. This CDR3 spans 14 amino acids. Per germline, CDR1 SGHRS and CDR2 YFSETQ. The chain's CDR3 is CASSLSSAGGELFF. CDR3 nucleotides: TGCGCCAGCAGCCTCTCCTCGGCGGGCGGGGAGCTGTTTTTT.

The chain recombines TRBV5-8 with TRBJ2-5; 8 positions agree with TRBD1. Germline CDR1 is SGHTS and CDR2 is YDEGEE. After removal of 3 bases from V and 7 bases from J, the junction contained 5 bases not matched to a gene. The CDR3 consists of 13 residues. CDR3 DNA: TGTGCCAGCAGCTCCAGGGGGCGAGGGACCCAGTACTTC. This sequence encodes CASSSRGRGTQYF.

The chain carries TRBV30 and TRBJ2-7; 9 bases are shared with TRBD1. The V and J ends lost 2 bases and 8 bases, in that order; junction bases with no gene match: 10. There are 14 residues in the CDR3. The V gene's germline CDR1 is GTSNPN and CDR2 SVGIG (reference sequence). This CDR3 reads CAWSPPDRGTKQYF. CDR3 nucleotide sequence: TGTGCCTGGAGTCCTCCGGACAGGGGAACAAAGCAGTACTTC.

The CDR3 coding sequence is TGTGCCAGCAGCTGGGACAGGGTTAGTGAAAAACTGTTTTTT. Protein sequence: CASSWDRVSEKLFF. The rearrangement links TRBV21-1 to TRBJ1-4; the table's D call, TRBD1, was not checked against the DNA. TRBV21-1 is tagged as a pseudogene. The CDR3 has 14 amino acids.

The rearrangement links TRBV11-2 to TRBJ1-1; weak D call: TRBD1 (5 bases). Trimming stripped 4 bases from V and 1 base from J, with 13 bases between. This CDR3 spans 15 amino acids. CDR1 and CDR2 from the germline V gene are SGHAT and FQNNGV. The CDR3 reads CASSYTITGNTEAFF. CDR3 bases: TGTGCCAGCAGCTATACCATAACAGGGAACACTGAAGCTTTCTTT.